A single sample is the source of the 8 T cell receptor beta chains below, sequenced in a study of blood T cell repertoires in COVID-19. Assay: immunoSEQ multiplex PCR; the TCRdb copy retains only in-frame clones and omits some. This sample has 150,000 to 200,000 clones, with 80% to 90% found just once. The sequencing input was PBMCs or T cells enriched from blood (not recorded which). These receptor sequences come from a man in his forties or fifties who had recovered from COVID-19.

Turning to this clone: The junction and the germline gene differ at one end; a read error may be behind it. CDR3 in amino acids: CASRSDRTASNF. DNA of the CDR3: TGTGCCAGCAGGTCAGACCGGACAGCCTCCAACTTC. This chain links TRBV5-4 with TRBJ2-7; D may be TRBD1 (6 bases). From germline, CDR1 is SGHNT and CDR2 YYREEE (reference sequence). The CDR3 length is 12 residues.

The rearrangement joins TRBV28 to TRBJ1-2; maybe TRBD1 (6 bases). Trimming pared 2 bases from V and 5 bases from J, leaving 15 bases between. The CDR3 is made up of 15 amino acids. Germline CDR1 and CDR2: MDHEN and SYDVKM. CDR3 region: CASSLTARGRYGYTF. In DNA, the CDR3 is TGTGCCAGCAGTTTAACGGCCAGGGGACGGTATGGCTACACCTTC.

This sequence joins TRBV2 and TRBJ1-3; TRBD1 agrees at 7 bases. The CDR3 loop spans 16 amino acids. With 5 bases clipped from V and 0 bases from J, the junction kept 7 bases outside the gene matches. Germline CDR1 and CDR2: SNHLY and FYNNEI. The CDR3 DNA follows: TGTGCCAGCAGTTATTCTGGACAGGCCTCTGGAAACACCATATATTTT. This translates into CASSYSGQASGNTIYF.

The genes are TRBV9 and TRBJ2-7; D uncertain. Trimming left V 3 bases short and J 8 bases short, with 15 bases between. This CDR3 has 13 residues. CDR1 and CDR2 (germline): SGDLS, YYNGEE. CDR3 region: CASSAPSGYKQYF. CDR3 nucleotide sequence: TGTGCCAGCAGCGCTCCCTCGGGTTACAAGCAGTACTTC.

V gene TRBV5-1 combines with J gene TRBJ2-7; 10 bases agree with TRBD2. Germline-derived CDR1 and CDR2 are SGHRS and YFSETQ. Trimming cost V 4 bases and J 3 bases; bases outside gene matches: 7. The CDR3 loop spans 15 amino acids. The CDR3 nucleotides read TGCGCCAGCAGCCTAGGGACTAGCGAATACTACGAGCAGTACTTC. Translation: CASSLGTSEYYEQYF.

This rearrangement joins TRBV11-1 to TRBJ2-5, with D possibly being TRBD1 (6 bases). Germline V gives CDR1 SGHAT, CDR2 FQDESV (reference sequence). Trimming left V 4 bases short and J 5 bases short, with 14 bases between. This CDR3 has 14 residues. The CDR3 reads CASSSLGGAETQYF. DNA for the CDR3: TGTGCCAGCAGCTCCCTTGGGGGCGCGGAGACCCAGTACTTC. Combining the CDR3 with reference TRBV11-1 and TRBJ2-5 gives the whole variable domain EAEVAQSPRYKITEKSQAVAFWCDPISGHATLYWYRQILGQGPELLVQFQDESVVDDSQLPKDRFSAERLKGVDSTLKIQPAELGDSAMYLCASSSLGGAETQYFGPGTRLLVL.

V is TRBV2 and J is TRBJ1-5, with unresolved D. V gave up 5 bases and J gave up 4 bases, with 12 bases separating them. Germline values: CDR1 SNHLY, CDR2 FYNNEI. This CDR3 has 14 residues. CDR3 protein: CASSPTSRNQPQHF. CDR3 sequence (DNA): TGTGCCAGCAGTCCAACCTCGAGGAATCAGCCCCAGCATTTT.

This chain joins TRBV19 and TRBJ1-1, with D uncertain. Per germline, CDR1 LNHDA and CDR2 SQIVND (reference sequence). The CDR3 runs 12 residues. Trimming took 5 bases from V and 0 from J, leaving 4 bases between them. CDR3 DNA sequence: TGTGCCAGTAGTTTCATGAACACTGAAGCTTTCTTT. This encodes CASSFMNTEAFF.